This T cell receptor beta chain was identified in a study of blood T cell repertoires in COVID-19. The germline gives CDR1 MGHRA, CDR2 YSYEKL. The ends lost 4 bases at V and 4 bases at J; junction bases unmatched: 2. This CDR3 is 14 amino acids long. Here immunoSEQ multiplex PCR was the method, and the copy in TCRdb shows in-frame clones only, minus some. The table includes some 500,000 clones, over 75% detected once. This clone is a singleton in its sample. The chain links TRBV4-1 to TRBJ2-5, with 11 bases lining up with TRBD2. This receptor was taken from a woman aged 35 to 49 who had recovered from COVID-19. Sample: PBMCs or T cells enriched from blood (not recorded which). CDR3: CASSPGTSGETQYF. The CDR3 DNA reads as TGCGCCAGCAGCCCCGGGACTAGCGGAGAGACCCAGTACTTC.